The 20 T cell receptor beta chains listed next were all sequenced from one sample in a study of spatial heterogeneity in lung cancer. MiXCR, run by TCRdb on the 5' RACE reads, gives a single entry per CDR3 protein. Of over 5,500 distinct CDR3 sequences listed, 7.8% are singletons. Stated time point: sample taken at primary tumor resection. This specimen consisted of normal lung tissue next to the tumor, obtained at surgery. The receptor set was obtained from a female donor with early-stage non-small cell lung cancer.

By its share, this clonotype is medium-sized. The gene calls are TRBV7-2 and TRBJ1-1; D call uncertain. This CDR3 comprises 13 residues. The germline CDR1 and CDR2 sequences are SGHTA and FQGNSA. V lost 0 bases and J lost 8, with 10 bases in between. The DNA for the CDR3 is TGTGCCAGCAGCTTAGCGGCAGGACGGGAAGCTTTCTTT. Its translation is CASSLAAGREAFF.

In this sample, this clonotype turned up many times. This sequence joins TRBV7-9 and TRBJ2-7, with 10 positions matching TRBD1. V lost 3 bases to trimming and J lost 5 bases; unmatched junction nucleotides: 4. Germline V gene lookup returns CDR1 SEHNR and CDR2 FQNEAQ (reference sequence). The CDR3 has 14 residues. The CDR3 DNA sequence: TGTGCCAGCAGCTTGCTAGGGACAGGGGACGAGCAGTACTTC. Translation gives CASSLLGTGDEQYF.

At least ten counts were recorded for this clonotype. J is TRBJ1-4 and V is TRBV7-2; a possible D gene is TRBD1 (5 bases). The CDR3 loop spans 15 amino acids. Per the germline V gene, CDR1 is SGHTA and CDR2 is FQGNSA. Trimming cost V 5 bases and J 0 bases, with 10 bases left between them. The CDR3 protein is CASSPTGTTNEKLFF. DNA of the CDR3: TGTGCCAGCAGCCCTACAGGAACAACTAATGAAAAACTGTTTTTT.

A remark on this clonotype: A junction boundary mismatches the germline segment, possibly from a read error. The chain employs TRBV28 and TRBJ2-5; TRBD1 agrees at 8 bases. Germline V gives CDR1 MDHEN, CDR2 SYDVKM. The CDR3 is 14 residues long. The CDR3 loop reads CASSGAGGQKTQYF. DNA for the CDR3: TGTGCCAGCAGTGGGGCAGGGGGCCAAAAGACCCAGTACTTC.

This clonotype is medium-sized by share. The rearrangement uses TRBV4-3 and TRBJ1-6; 7 nucleotides agree with TRBD1. The CDR3 has 19 residues. Per the germline V gene, CDR1 is LGHNA and CDR2 is YSLEER. V lost 0 bases to trimming and J lost 0 bases; unmatched junction nucleotides: 8. The CDR3 is CASSQELFRGSSYNSPLHF. As DNA, the CDR3 is TGCGCCAGCAGCCAAGAATTGTTCAGGGGGAGCTCCTATAATTCACCCCTCCACTTT.

By proportion, this clonotype is medium-sized. The CDR3 loop reads CASSLSWGQTDSPLHF. The CDR3 nucleotides are TGTGCCAGCAGTTTATCTTGGGGACAAACAGATTCACCCCTCCACTTT. This chain connects TRBV12-3 or TRBV12-4 to TRBJ1-6; TRBD1 might be the D (6 bases). Between the trimmed V and J ends, which lost 2 bases and 8 bases, there was a span of 16 bases. The CDR3 runs to 16 residues.

This sequence joins TRBV6-2 or TRBV6-3 and TRBJ2-5, with TRBD1 matching over 7 bases. Germline V lookup: CDR1 MNHEY, CDR2 SVGEGT. This CDR3 region has 14 residues. V dropped 5 bases and J dropped 5; count of bases not matched to a gene: 8. The DNA of the CDR3 is TGTGCCAGCAGTCGACGACAGGGCGCCGAGACCCAGTACTTC. Translating gives CASSRRQGAETQYF.

This clonotype was detected a few times. The chain couples TRBV3-1 to TRBJ2-1; tentatively, D is TRBD2 (5 bases). The CDR3 covers 13 residues. Trimming left V 3 bases short and J 9 bases short, with 12 bases between. CDR1 is LGHDT and CDR2 is YNNKEL in the germline V gene (reference sequence). CDR3 in DNA: TGTGCCAGCAGCCAGGGGAGACTTGGTGAGCAGTTCTTC. Translation: CASSQGRLGEQFF.

This clonotype was observed many times. CDR3 sequence: CASSKGHNPRELFF. DNA of the CDR3: TGTGCCAGTAGTAAGGGGCACAACCCCAGGGAGCTGTTTTTT. The rearrangement links TRBV19 to TRBJ2-2; a possible D gene is TRBD1 (5 bases). Trimming shortened V by 4 bases and J by 9 bases, and 15 bases separated the two germline ends. The germline V gene encodes CDR1 LNHDA and CDR2 SQIVND (reference sequence). The CDR3 contains 14 residues. The whole variable domain, filled in from reference TRBV19 and TRBJ2-2, reads DGGITQSPKYLFRKEGQNVTLSCEQNLNHDAMYWYRQDPGQGLRLIYYSQIVNDFQKGDIAEGYSVSREKKESFPLTVTSAQKNPTAFYLCASSKGHNPRELFFGEGSRLTVL.

In its sample, this clonotype was seen many times. This chain connects TRBV9 to TRBJ2-5; either TRBD1 or TRBD2 may fit D (6 bases each). Trimming took 4 bases from V and 4 from J, leaving 11 bases between them. Germline V gene data show CDR1 as SGDLS and CDR2 as YYNGEE. The CDR3 has 13 amino acids. The CDR3, as DNA: TGTGCCAGCAGCCGTTGGGGGGCAGAGACCCAGTACTTC. Translated: CASSRWGAETQYF. The whole variable domain, filled in from reference TRBV9 and TRBJ2-5, reads DSGVTQTPKHLITATGQRVTLRCSPRSGDLSVYWYQQSLDQGLQFLIQYYNGEERAKGNILERFSAQQFPDLHSELNLSSLELGDSALYFCASSRWGAETQYFGPGTRLLVL.

This clonotype is labeled medium-sized. The chain combines TRBV19 with TRBJ1-5, with a weak D call TRBD1 (5 bases). Trimming took off 7 bases at V and 4 bases at J, with 8 bases between the two ends. Germline-derived CDR1 and CDR2 are LNHDA and SQIVND (reference sequence). The CDR3 has 12 amino acids. CDR3 sequence reads: CASNRGNQPQHF. CDR3 sequence (DNA): TGTGCCAGTAACCGGGGGAATCAGCCCCAGCATTTT.

This rearrangement joins TRBV7-2 to TRBJ2-5; D is possibly TRBD2 (7 bases). The CDR3 is 17 residues long. Trimming pared 1 base from V and 1 base from J, leaving 16 bases between. Germline assignment: CDR1 SGHTA and CDR2 FQGNSA. The DNA of the CDR3 is TGTGCCAGCAGCTTAGGTCGGGGGGCAGGCCCCCAAGAGACCCAGTACTTC. Amino acid sequence: CASSLGRGAGPQETQYF.

The rearrangement links TRBV6-1 to TRBJ1-6; no definite D call. The germline CDR1 and CDR2 sequences are MNHNS and SASEGT. V was shortened by 6 bases and J by 0 bases, with 12 bases between the two germline ends. The CDR3 covers 16 residues. This CDR3 reads CASSADEGSYNSPLHF. CDR3 bases: TGTGCCAGCAGCGCTGACGAGGGCTCCTATAATTCACCCCTCCACTTT.

This clonotype occurred many times. The chain couples TRBV7-3 to TRBJ2-6, with D tentatively TRBD1 (6 bases). The V end lost 2 bases, the J end lost 2 bases, and 10 bases lay between the germline ends. Germline CDR1 reads SGHTA; CDR2 reads FQGTGA. The CDR3 runs 16 residues. CDR3 loop: CASSLASGAGANVLTF. The CDR3 DNA follows: TGTGCCAGCAGCTTAGCTTCAGGGGCTGGGGCCAACGTCCTGACTTTC.

The rearrangement joins TRBV7-3 to TRBJ1-6; D unresolved. Germline values: CDR1 SGHTA, CDR2 FQGTGA. This CDR3 has 15 amino acids. V lost 4 bases, J lost 7 bases, and 14 bases lay in between. The CDR3 sequence is CASSSLGQPNSPLHF. CDR3 bases: TGTGCCAGCAGCTCTCTGGGTCAGCCGAATTCACCCCTCCACTTT.

This clonotype appeared a few times. The rearrangement joins TRBV10-2 to TRBJ1-1, with D perhaps TRBD1 (6 bases). CDR3 length: 13 residues. CDR1 WSHSY and CDR2 SAAADI come from the germline V gene. Trimming took 7 bases from V and 5 from J, leaving 14 bases between them. In nucleotides, the CDR3 is TGCGCCAGCAAACTGGACAGTCGGACTGAAGCTTTCTTT. Residues: CASKLDSRTEAFF.

This clonotype has at least ten counts. The rearrangement joins TRBV7-9 to TRBJ1-6; the D gene is possibly TRBD1 (5 bases). V lost 5 bases, J lost 7 bases, and 21 bases lay in between. The germline gives CDR1 SEHNR, CDR2 FQNEAQ (reference sequence). The length of the CDR3 is 17 residues. The CDR3 region is CASSPLARDGTNSPLHF. CDR3 coding DNA: TGTGCCAGCAGCCCCCTTGCGCGGGACGGCACCAATTCACCCCTCCACTTT.

This clonotype is medium-sized (0.01 to 0.1%) within its sample. This chain links TRBV19 with TRBJ1-1, with D unresolved. The CDR3 has 12 amino acids. Per the germline V gene, CDR1 is LNHDA and CDR2 is SQIVND (reference sequence). The V end lost 2 bases, the J end lost 1 base, and 2 bases lay between the germline ends. The CDR3 DNA follows: TGTGCCAGTAGTATACAGAACACTGAAGCTTTCTTT. Its protein product is CASSIQNTEAFF.

Sample share makes this clonotype medium-sized. The rearrangement uses TRBV29-1 and TRBJ2-6; no firm D call. The CDR3 spans 14 residues. Germline V gene data show CDR1 as SQVTM and CDR2 as ANQGSEA. The V end lost 7 bases, the J end lost 1 base, and 11 bases lay between the germline ends. CDR3 in amino acids: CSALGASGANVLTF. CDR3 nucleotides: TGCAGCGCCTTAGGAGCTTCTGGGGCCAACGTCCTGACTTTC. Complete variable domain (other parts from reference TRBV29-1 and TRBJ2-6): SAVISQKPSRDICQRGTSLTIQCQVDSQVTMMFWYRQQPGQSLTLIATANQGSEATYESGFVIDKFPISRPNLTFSTLTVSNMSPEDSSIYLCSALGASGANVLTFGAGSRLTVL.

This clonotype was found a few times. The CDR3 region is CAIGQGTSYGYTF. In DNA form, the CDR3 reads TGTGCCATAGGACAGGGGACATCCTATGGCTACACCTTC. This sequence joins TRBV10-3 and TRBJ1-2, with 9 bases matching TRBD1. Unmatched junction bases numbered 6, after V lost 9 bases and J lost 4 bases. The germline V gene encodes CDR1 ENHRY and CDR2 SYGVKD. This CDR3 is 13 amino acids long.